Detailed here is one TCR beta chain. No antigen is known for it. Base qualities are missing; no much larger clone stands one base away. The sample is drawn from a study of technical replicates of blood from a handful of donors (dated by TCRdb to 2016 to 2017). Trimming at the junction amounts to 6 bases on V and 5 bases on J, and the germline ends lie 15 bases apart. Its CDR3 holds 14 amino acids, cysteine through phenylalanine. The entry retains the CDR3 DNA only, 42 bases that are in frame from base 1. CDR1 MNHEY and CDR2 SVGAGI were looked up in the germline V gene. Library preparation employed the immunoSEQ multiplex PCR assay. In its TCRdb copy, this immuneACCESS table keeps in-frame sequences only and misses some clones. Where compared with another copy, unresolved V genes explain less than half of these, and the others have no known cause. For this sample the table gives about 56,000 clones, of which about 95% were detected only once. In total, the top ten clones hold roughly 3.1% of the sample.

The receptor was derived from a human donor in good health. Some clones in this sample may be carry-over from other donors' samples. Recombination linked TRBV6-5 to TRBJ2-3; the D gene is perhaps TRBD2, on 6 matching bases. Sequenced material: PBMCs. Here is the DNA: TGTGCCAGCAGAATAGCGGTGGCAGTAGATACGCAGTATTTT. Its protein is CASRIAVAVDTQYF.